The entry that follows covers one TCR beta chain sequence. Sequencing used immunoSEQ multiplex PCR; TCRdb keeps in-frame clones, though not all of them. The repertoire has about 190,000 clones, approximately 86% of them found once; the top ten carry 6.5% to 7.5%. This sample is drawn from a study of blood T cell repertoires in COVID-19. Study in general: From the United States, Italy and Spain came samples of acute and convalescent COVID-19. T cells, B-cell-depleted T cells, or PBMCs supplied cDNA or gDNA.

CDR1 and CDR2 from the germline V gene are LGHNA and YNFKEQ. V shed 4 bases and J shed 0 bases, with 15 bases lying between them. The CDR3 has 16 amino acids. Followed longitudinally, the Seattle patients had been enrolled during active infection. The origin of this receptor is a man older than 75 with COVID-19, enrolled during active disease. The specimen was peripheral blood. The J gene is TRBJ1-2, the V gene TRBV4-2; D ambiguous. The CDR3 protein is CASSPAEDRTNYGYTF. CDR3 bases: TGTGCCAGCAGCCCTGCGGAGGATCGGACTAACTATGGCTACACCTTC.